These 28 T cell receptor beta chains originate from one sample sequenced in a study of blood T cell repertoires in COVID-19. Measured with immunoSEQ multiplex PCR; TCRdb has only the in-frame clones, and not every one. Among 300,000 to 450,000 clones, about 89% were seen once, and the ten largest hold under 11%. Sequencing was done on a sample of peripheral blood. Receptors were obtained from a woman aged 25 to 39 with COVID-19, enrolled during active disease.

V usage is TRBV18 and J usage is TRBJ2-2, with D maybe TRBD1 (6 bases). The CDR3 is 16 residues long. Trimming shortened V by 2 bases and J by 1 base, and 11 bases separated the two germline ends. Germline CDR1 KGHSH, CDR2 LQKENI. The CDR3 DNA reads TGTGCCAGCTCACCAGTACAGGGTGTGAACACCGGGGAGCTGTTTTTT. It is translated as CASSPVQGVNTGELFF. The full variable domain, in which reference TRBV18 and TRBJ2-2 provide the parts outside the CDR3, is NAGVMQNPRHLVRRRGQEARLRCSPMKGHSHVYWYRQLPEEGLKFMVYLQKENIIDESGMPKERFSAEFPKEGPSILRIQQVVRGDSAAYFCASSPVQGVNTGELFFGEGSRLTVL.

V is TRBV30 and J is TRBJ1-5; D gene unclear. V gave up 1 base and J gave up 5 bases, with 12 bases separating them. The length of the CDR3 is 14 residues. CDR1 GTSNPN and CDR2 SVGIG come from the germline V gene (reference sequence). The CDR3: CAWSDLDMHQPQHF. The CDR3 nucleotides read TGTGCCTGGAGTGACCTCGACATGCATCAGCCCCAGCATTTT.

The chain carries TRBV30 and TRBJ2-7, with a weak D call TRBD2 (5 bases). V dropped 2 bases and J dropped 0 bases, with 11 bases sitting between them. The length of the CDR3 is 14 residues. Germline values: CDR1 GTSNPN, CDR2 SVGIG (reference sequence). The CDR3 DNA reads as TGTGCCTGGAGTTTGGGTAGCGTCTCCTACGAGCAGTACTTC. Translating gives CAWSLGSVSYEQYF.

V usage is TRBV11-2 and J usage is TRBJ2-2, with 7 bases aligning to TRBD2. CDR1 SGHAT and CDR2 FQNNGV come from the germline V gene. The junction had 4 bases not matched to a gene; V was cut back by 2 bases and J by 1 base. The CDR3 consists of 16 residues. CDR3 residues: CASSLSGGLNTGELFF. The CDR3, as DNA: TGTGCCAGCAGCTTATCGGGAGGCCTGAACACCGGGGAGCTGTTTTTT.

The genes are TRBV12-3 or TRBV12-4 and TRBJ1-1; no clear D gene. This CDR3 has 12 residues. V lost 4 bases and J 7 bases, leaving 10 bases between the germline ends. CDR3 region: CASSSQRVEAFF. The DNA of the CDR3 is TGTGCCAGCAGTTCCCAAAGAGTTGAAGCTTTCTTT.

This clone has only one observation. The rearrangement uses TRBV7-3 and TRBJ2-1; 11 bases match TRBD2. This CDR3 is built from 16 residues. Trimming at V came to 4 bases and at J to 7 bases, leaving 9 bases not matched to a gene. Per the germline V gene, CDR1 is SGHTA and CDR2 is FQGTGA. The CDR3 loop is CASSSIAGGPRNEQFF. The CDR3 DNA is TGTGCCAGCAGCTCCATAGCGGGAGGGCCGCGGAATGAGCAGTTCTTC.

This chain links TRBV28 with TRBJ1-1, with TRBD1 matching 10 bases. Per the germline V gene, CDR1 is MDHEN and CDR2 is SYDVKM. CDR3 size: 14 residues. CDR3 residues: CVISLGQGRTEAFF. CDR3 DNA: TGTGTCATATCCTTGGGACAGGGGCGCACTGAAGCTTTCTTT.

The gene calls are TRBV2 and TRBJ2-3; 8 bases map to TRBD2. The CDR3 is 13 residues long. Germline CDR1 and CDR2: SNHLY and FYNNEI. Trimming cost V 6 bases and J 2 bases; bases outside gene matches: 1. The CDR3 protein is CASRLADTDTQYF. The CDR3 nucleotides read TGTGCCAGCAGACTAGCGGACACAGATACGCAGTATTTT.

The gene calls are TRBV7-8 and TRBJ2-5; 13 bases are a match to TRBD2. J lost 5 bases, V lost 5 bases, and 5 bases had no gene match. The CDR3 runs 15 residues. The germline V gene encodes CDR1 SGHVS and CDR2 FQNEAQ. The CDR3 loop reads CASSALAGGVETQYF. Written as DNA, the CDR3 is TGTGCCAGCAGCGCACTAGCGGGAGGGGTTGAGACCCAGTACTTC.

V usage is TRBV9 and J usage is TRBJ2-6; possible D gene TRBD2, 5 bases. Trimming removed 4 bases from V and 4 bases from J, with 12 bases in between. CDR3 length equals 15 residues. The germline CDR1 and CDR2 sequences are SGDLS and YYNGEE. CDR3 in amino acids: CASSPLARGANVLTF. CDR3 bases: TGTGCCAGCAGCCCCCTAGCCCGAGGGGCCAACGTCCTGACTTTC.

V and J are TRBV6-2 or TRBV6-3 and TRBJ1-2; TRBD1 matches at 9 bases. Germline V gives CDR1 MNHEY, CDR2 SVGEGT. V was clipped by 5 bases and J by 8 bases; unmatched bases: 6. The CDR3 totals 13 residues. CDR3 in amino acids: CASSNPGQGGYTF. The DNA of the CDR3 is TGTGCCAGCAGTAACCCGGGACAGGGCGGCTACACCTTC.

The V and J genes are TRBV4-1 and TRBJ2-1; 9 bases match TRBD2. Germline V gene sequence: CDR1 MGHRA, CDR2 YSYEKL. J gave up 5 bases and V 3 bases, and 14 bases lay outside the gene matches. This CDR3 region has 18 residues. In nucleotides, the CDR3 is TGCGCCAGCAGCCATTTCGAAGGCCGACTAGCGGAAAACAATGAGCAGTTCTTC. The encoded protein is CASSHFEGRLAENNEQFF.

This chain's CDR3 is CASSLVVGGGLVQETQYF. CDR3 nucleotides: TGTGCCAGCAGCTTAGTGGTGGGGGGGGGATTGGTTCAAGAGACCCAGTACTTC. The chain has TRBV7-2 and TRBJ2-5; TRBD2 matches 7 bases. V gave up 1 base and J gave up 2 bases; unmatched junction bases: 13. The CDR3 is 18 amino acids. CDR1 and CDR2 from the germline V gene are SGHTA and FQGNSA.

This chain uses TRBV5-6 with TRBJ2-3, with D possibly being TRBD1 (5 bases). CDR3 length: 13 residues. Germline V lookup: CDR1 SGHDT, CDR2 YYEEEE. Trimming stripped 9 bases from V and 3 bases from J, with 14 bases between. The CDR3 DNA reads as TGTGCCACCATAAAGCAGGGTACAGATACGCAGTATTTT. Its protein is CATIKQGTDTQYF.

The chain joins TRBV30 to TRBJ1-3; possible D gene TRBD1, 5 bases. CDR1 and CDR2 from the germline V gene are GTSNPN and SVGIG (reference sequence). This CDR3 has 12 residues. V lost 6 bases and J lost 0, with 6 bases in between. This CDR3 reads CACQGSGNTIYF. CDR3 coding DNA: TGTGCCTGTCAGGGCTCTGGAAACACCATATATTTT.

This clone appeared a single time. The gene calls are TRBV18 and TRBJ1-5, with 10 bases lining up with TRBD1. This CDR3 contains 14 residues. Germline CDR1 is KGHSH and CDR2 is LQKENI. J was trimmed by 5 bases and V by 6 bases; bases with no gene match: 4. The CDR3 nucleotides read TGTGCCAGCTCGGGGGACAGGGGTTATCAGCCCCAGCATTTT. Translating it yields CASSGDRGYQPQHF.

The chain uses TRBV3-1 (or the pseudogene TRBV3-2) and TRBJ1-5; D not certain. Trimming shortened V by 0 bases and J by 7 bases, and 13 bases separated the two germline ends. This CDR3 is built from 15 residues. Looked up from germline, CDR1 is LGHDT and CDR2 is YNNKEL (reference sequence). CDR3: CASSQDRNSGQPQHF. CDR3 in DNA: TGTGCCAGCAGCCAAGATAGGAACTCGGGACAGCCCCAGCATTTT.

This clone was observed a handful of times. The chain recombines TRBV28 with TRBJ1-3; TRBD1 is a possible D gene (6 bases). The V and J ends lost 4 bases and 4 bases respectively, with 14 bases between them. Germline V CDR1 and CDR2: MDHEN, SYDVKM. CDR3 length: 15 amino acids. The CDR3 spells CASSSAQGSGNTIYF. CDR3 DNA: TGTGCCAGCAGTTCAGCACAGGGATCGGGAAACACCATATATTTT. The whole variable domain, filled in from reference TRBV28 and TRBJ1-3, reads DVKVTQSSRYLVKRTGEKVFLECVQDMDHENMFWYRQDPGLGLRLIYFSYDVKMKEKGDIPEGYSVSREKKERFSLILESASTNQTSMYLCASSSAQGSGNTIYFGEGSWLTVV.

The chain carries TRBV11-3 and TRBJ2-2, with TRBD2 identical over 10 bases. Germline CDR1 is SGHNT and CDR2 is YENEEA. The CDR3 has 15 amino acids. Trimming took 5 bases from V and 4 from J; bases not matched to a gene: 4. The CDR3 is CASSGGTSATGELFF. CDR3 sequence (DNA): TGTGCCAGCAGCGGAGGGACTAGCGCCACCGGGGAGCTGTTTTTT.

The rearrangement links TRBV18 to TRBJ1-2; TRBD1 matches at 10 bases. The CDR3 is 14 residues long. V lost 4 bases and J lost 2; bases outside the gene matches: 1. Germline lookup yields CDR1 KGHSH and CDR2 LQKENI. In DNA form, the CDR3 reads TGTGCCAGCTCACTGGACAGGGGGAACTATGGCTACACCTTC. It encodes CASSLDRGNYGYTF.

The V and J genes are TRBV3-1 (or the pseudogene TRBV3-2) and TRBJ2-7, with 7 bases that match TRBD2. Germline V gives CDR1 LGHDT, CDR2 YNNKEL (reference sequence). The V and J ends lost 0 bases and 3 bases, in that order; junction bases with no gene match: 5. This CDR3 has 15 residues. CDR3 loop: CASSQEGGPVYEQYF. The CDR3 DNA reads TGTGCCAGCAGCCAAGAGGGAGGGCCGGTCTACGAGCAGTACTTC.

The rearrangement links TRBV7-9 to TRBJ2-7; D may be TRBD1 (6 bases). The CDR3 runs to 13 residues. Trimming left V 3 bases short and J 3 bases short, with 9 bases between. From germline, CDR1 is SEHNR and CDR2 FQNEAQ (reference sequence). CDR3 in amino acids: CASSFGTYYEQYF. DNA of the CDR3: TGTGCCAGCAGCTTCGGGACATACTACGAGCAGTACTTC.

The genes are TRBV7-2 and TRBJ2-1, with D perhaps TRBD1 or TRBD2 (10 bases each). CDR3 length: 19 residues. CDR1 and CDR2 (germline): SGHTA, FQGNSA. V was clipped by 1 base and J by 5 bases, with 24 bases between them. In DNA form, the CDR3 reads TGTGCCAGCAGCTTAGAAGACAGGGGGCCTAGCGGGAGTAACAATGAGCAGTTCTTC. As protein: CASSLEDRGPSGSNNEQFF.

The V gene is TRBV11-3, the J gene TRBJ2-1; D might be TRBD1 (5 bases). V lost 1 base, J lost 9 bases, and 10 bases lay in between. Germline V gene data show CDR1 as SGHNT and CDR2 as YENEEA. The CDR3 consists of 13 residues. CDR3: CASSLGPGREQFF. CDR3 nucleotides: TGTGCCAGCAGCTTAGGGCCAGGGCGTGAGCAGTTCTTC.

The V call is TRBV7-9, the J call TRBJ1-4; no reliable D call. The germline CDR1 and CDR2 sequences are SEHNR and FQNEAQ (reference sequence). CDR3 length: 12 amino acids. V gave up 1 base and J gave up 7 bases, with 4 bases separating them. This CDR3 reads CASSLGSEKLFF. The CDR3 DNA reads as TGTGCCAGCAGCTTAGGCAGTGAAAAACTGTTTTTT.

The V and J genes are TRBV7-2 and TRBJ2-7, with 8 positions matching TRBD1. J lost 2 bases, V lost 1 base, and 4 bases had no gene match. This CDR3 contains 15 residues. The V gene's germline CDR1 is SGHTA and CDR2 FQGNSA. The CDR3 bases are TGTGCCAGCAGCTTAGGAGGGACAGGTACCTACGAGCAGTACTTC. It encodes CASSLGGTGTYEQYF.

The rearrangement links TRBV20-1 to TRBJ2-3; D might be TRBD2 (6 bases). V was pared by 3 bases and J by 2 bases, with 15 bases between. This CDR3 is built from 15 residues. In germline, CDR1 is DFQATT, CDR2 SNEGSKA (reference sequence). The CDR3 region is CSASNRGISTDTQYF. CDR3 DNA: TGCAGTGCTAGTAACCGGGGGATCTCCACAGATACGCAGTATTTT.

V usage is TRBV30 and J usage is TRBJ2-5; a possible D gene is TRBD1 (6 bases). CDR3 size: 12 residues. CDR1 and CDR2 from the germline V gene are GTSNPN and SVGIG (reference sequence). V was pared by 5 bases and J by 5 bases, with 12 bases between. CDR3: CAWDRPGETQYF. The CDR3, as DNA: TGTGCCTGGGACAGGCCCGGGGAGACCCAGTACTTC.